The entry below gives a single T cell receptor (beta chain) sequence along with its context. The data stem from a study of blood T cell repertoires in COVID-19. The repertoire was sequenced with immunoSEQ multiplex PCR; TCRdb's copy has only in-frame clones and lacks some. This repertoire shows 45,000 to 55,000 clones, over 80% found once; its top ten account for roughly 1.6%. The CDR3 covers 13 residues. Trimming stripped 3 bases from V and 9 bases from J, with 12 bases between. This rearrangement joins TRBV12-3 or TRBV12-4 to TRBJ1-5, with D possibly TRBD1 on 5 matching bases. The sequence derives from a man aged 45-60 years with acute or convalescent COVID-19. The sequenced material came from peripheral blood. The CDR3 reads CASSFRDLGPQHF. CDR3 DNA: TGTGCCAGCAGTTTTCGGGACTTGGGGCCCCAGCATTTT.